The 25 T cell receptor beta chains below were found in one sample sequenced in a study of long-term antiretroviral therapy in people with HIV. The run of the v3.0 immunoSEQ assay was at survey level. Libraries were prepared by immunoSEQ multiplex PCR; TCRdb keeps only in-frame clonotypes and omits some of them. The sample records 39,000 or so clones, more than 65% being singletons. Sequenced here: unsorted PBMCs, sampled 0.6 years after starting antiretroviral therapy. The source of these receptors is a man between 18 and 35 years old with HIV.

This clone was seen a single time. The gene calls are TRBV28 and TRBJ1-2, with no clear D. Trimming stripped 7 bases from V and 4 bases from J, with 13 bases between. The CDR3 contains 13 residues. Germline CDR1 MDHEN, CDR2 SYDVKM. The CDR3 is CASTPGRTYGYTF. The CDR3 coding sequence is TGTGCCAGCACCCCCGGGCGGACCTATGGCTACACCTTC.

The CDR3 nucleotides are TGTGCCAGCAGCTTGGGGACAGGGAACACTGAAGCTTTCTTT. Its translation: CASSLGTGNTEAFF. V gene TRBV11-3 combines with J gene TRBJ1-1; 8 nucleotides match TRBD1. This CDR3 has 14 amino acids. With 3 bases clipped from V and 1 base from J, the junction kept 1 base outside the gene matches. Germline V gene data show CDR1 as SGHNT and CDR2 as YENEEA. Supplemented by reference TRBV11-3 and TRBJ1-1, the full variable domain reads EAGVVQSPRYKIIEKKQPVAFWCNPISGHNTLYWYLQNLGQGPELLIRYENEEAVDDSQLPKDRFSAERLKGVDSTLKIQPAELGDSAVYLCASSLGTGNTEAFFGQGTRLTVV.

The chain couples TRBV28 to TRBJ2-7; 14 positions agree with TRBD2. The CDR3 has 16 amino acids. The trim removed 5 bases at V and 4 bases at J, leaving 7 bases unmatched. Germline assignment: CDR1 MDHEN and CDR2 SYDVKM. CDR3 DNA: TGTGCCAGCAGTCCCGGGACTAGCGGGAGTATGTACGAGCAGTACTTC. Residues: CASSPGTSGSMYEQYF.

The chain is built from TRBV6-5 and TRBJ2-2; no reliable D call. CDR3 size: 12 residues. Germline loops: CDR1 MNHEY, CDR2 SVGAGI. The V and J ends lost 4 bases and 4 bases respectively, with 4 bases between them. CDR3 protein: CASSFTTGELFF. The CDR3 bases are TGTGCCAGCAGTTTCACCACCGGGGAGCTGTTTTTT.

Only a few counts were recorded for this clone. The CDR3 DNA is TGCAGCGTTGTCGGACAGGGAAATGACTATGGCTACACCTTC. This gives the protein CSVVGQGNDYGYTF. The chain carries TRBV29-1 and TRBJ1-2; 8 bases align to TRBD1. Germline lookup yields CDR1 SQVTM and CDR2 ANQGSEA. V was pared by 4 bases and J by 3 bases, with 7 bases of the junction left unmatched. The CDR3 spans 14 residues.

The V and J genes are TRBV5-1 and TRBJ2-7; D is unclear. The ends were cut back, 0 bases at V and 0 bases at J, with 10 bases in the middle. The CDR3 runs 15 residues. Germline assignment: CDR1 SGHRS and CDR2 YFSETQ. The chain's CDR3 is CASSLAIGSSYEQYF. CDR3 sequence (DNA): TGCGCCAGCAGCTTGGCTATTGGTAGCTCCTACGAGCAGTACTTC.

The V gene is TRBV4-2, the J gene TRBJ2-1; the D gene could be TRBD1 or TRBD2 (5 bases each). Germline CDR1 and CDR2: LGHNA and YNFKEQ. V lost 3 bases and J lost 6, with 18 bases in between. This CDR3 has 16 amino acids. CDR3 coding DNA: TGTGCCAGCAGCCAGAACCGGGGCCTAAAAACCAATGAGCAGTTCTTC. Residues: CASSQNRGLKTNEQFF.

This clone has just a few counts. The V and J genes are TRBV2 and TRBJ2-7; 8 bases are a match to TRBD1. J was trimmed by 2 bases and V by 9 bases; bases with no gene match: 9. Germline V gene lookup returns CDR1 SNHLY and CDR2 FYNNEI. The CDR3 is 14 amino acids. This CDR3 reads CASTGQGRTYEQYF. CDR3 in DNA: TGTGCCAGTACCGGACAGGGTAGAACCTACGAGCAGTACTTC.

V is TRBV28 and J is TRBJ2-2; D possibly matches TRBD1 or TRBD2 (6 bases each). Trimming pared 8 bases from V and 7 bases from J, leaving 17 bases between. CDR1 is MDHEN and CDR2 is SYDVKM in the germline V gene. This CDR3 has 14 amino acids. In nucleotides, the CDR3 is TGTGCCAGCCACTCGCGACTAGGGGGCGGGGAGCTGTTTTTT. Its protein product is CASHSRLGGGELFF.

The rearrangement links TRBV9 to TRBJ2-3; no reliable D call. The CDR3 runs 14 residues. Germline V gene lookup returns CDR1 SGDLS and CDR2 YYNGEE. The V end was cut by 4 bases, the J end by 0 bases, with 9 bases between. The CDR3 sequence: CASSPPKSTDTQYF. Here the CDR3 DNA reads TGTGCCAGCAGCCCTCCGAAGAGCACAGATACGCAGTATTTT.

This chain joins TRBV4-3 and TRBJ1-2; 9 bases agree with TRBD1. The CDR3 contains 15 residues. Germline CDR1 LGHNA, CDR2 YSLEER. J was trimmed by 8 bases and V by 0 bases; bases with no gene match: 7. The CDR3 bases are TGCGCCAGCAGCCAAGATCGAACAGGGGGCCTAGGCTACACCTTC. This encodes CASSQDRTGGLGYTF.

This clone has just a few counts. The V call is TRBV7-9, the J call TRBJ2-2, with no clear D. Germline V CDR1 and CDR2: SEHNR, FQNEAQ (reference sequence). V lost 2 bases, J lost 2 bases, and 3 bases lay in between. The CDR3 spans 13 residues. CDR3 coding DNA: TGTGCCAGCAGCTTACTCAACACCGGGGAGCTGTTTTTT. Protein: CASSLLNTGELFF.

The gene calls are TRBV27 and TRBJ2-6; D possibly matches TRBD1 or TRBD2 (5 bases each). Germline V CDR1 and CDR2: MNHEY, SMNVEV (reference sequence). This CDR3 is 16 amino acids long. Deletions cut 5 bases from V and 0 bases from J, with 11 bases between. CDR3 coding DNA: TGTGCCAGCAGTCCGAGGGGCGGCTCTGGGGCCAACGTCCTGACTTTC. Translation: CASSPRGGSGANVLTF.

The chain carries TRBV9 and TRBJ2-7; TRBD2 matches 7 bases. This CDR3 is built from 14 residues. The ends lost 5 bases at V and 7 bases at J; junction bases unmatched: 12. Germline values: CDR1 SGDLS, CDR2 YYNGEE. The CDR3 DNA reads TGTGCCAGCAGTTCCCTGGGAGGGGAGGCAGAGCAGTACTTC. Its protein product is CASSSLGGEAEQYF.

This chain links TRBV6-6 with TRBJ2-2, with a tentative D call TRBD2 (5 bases). CDR1 is MNHNY, CDR2 SVGAGI, per germline (reference sequence). The CDR3 is 14 residues long. V shed 5 bases and J shed 8 bases, with 15 bases lying between them. The CDR3 nucleotides are TGTGCCAGCAGTCTGCAAGCCTCGGGGGGGGAGCTGTTTTTT. It yields the protein CASSLQASGGELFF.

The CDR3 region is CASSLVLGPYNEQFF. The CDR3 nucleotides read TGTGCCAGCAGCTTAGTTCTGGGGCCCTACAATGAGCAGTTCTTC. The chain links TRBV7-2 to TRBJ2-1, with D possibly being TRBD1 (5 bases). Germline assignment: CDR1 SGHTA and CDR2 FQGNSA. With 1 base removed from V and 2 bases from J, the gap between germline ends came to 9 bases. The CDR3 is 15 residues long.

The chain joins TRBV19 to TRBJ2-3; tentatively, D is TRBD2 (6 bases). The V and J ends lost 6 bases and 0 bases respectively, with 13 bases between them. The CDR3 extends over 15 amino acids. Germline CDR1 LNHDA, CDR2 SQIVND (reference sequence). In nucleotides, the CDR3 is TGTGCCAGTAGCGTCGGGGGTACTAGCACAGATACGCAGTATTTT. Protein product: CASSVGGTSTDTQYF.

CDR3 DNA sequence: TGTGCCAGCAGCCTCCTAGCGGGAGGCACCTCAGATACGCAGTATTTT. Amino acid sequence: CASSLLAGGTSDTQYF. The chain employs TRBV7-2 and TRBJ2-3, with 11 positions matching TRBD2. CDR1 and CDR2 (germline): SGHTA, FQGNSA. This CDR3 contains 16 residues. J lost 4 bases, V lost 5 bases, and 8 bases had no gene match.

This chain connects TRBV29-1 to TRBJ2-5; 8 bases are a match to TRBD1. The CDR3 spans 12 residues. V lost 3 bases to trimming and J lost 3 bases; unmatched junction nucleotides: 0. CDR1 and CDR2 from the germline V gene are SQVTM and ANQGSEA. The CDR3 reads CSVEDREETQYF. In DNA form, the CDR3 reads TGCAGCGTTGAGGACAGGGAAGAGACCCAGTACTTC. The variable domain in full, with the rest retrieved from reference TRBV29-1 and TRBJ2-5, is SAVISQKPSRDICQRGTSLTIQCQVDSQVTMMFWYRQQPGQSLTLIATANQGSEATYESGFVIDKFPISRPNLTFSTLTVSNMSPEDSSIYLCSVEDREETQYFGPGTRLLVL.

The chain joins TRBV10-3 to TRBJ2-7; 12 bases match TRBD2. J lost 3 bases, V lost 3 bases, and 12 bases had no gene match. CDR1 is ENHRY, CDR2 SYGVKD, per germline. The CDR3 runs to 18 residues. Written as DNA, the CDR3 is TGTGCCATCAGTGATCTGACTAGCGGGAGTGCACACCACTACGAGCAGTACTTC. The encoded protein is CAISDLTSGSAHHYEQYF.

The V gene is TRBV5-1, the J gene TRBJ1-5; D might be TRBD1 (5 bases). V lost 4 bases and J lost 0, with 14 bases in between. The CDR3 spans 16 residues. Looked up from germline, CDR1 is SGHRS and CDR2 is YFSETQ. For the CDR3, the DNA is TGCGCCAGCAGCCCGGCGGGGGACTATAGCAATCAGCCCCAGCATTTT. It specifies CASSPAGDYSNQPQHF.

The chain joins TRBV9 to TRBJ2-2, with a tentative D call TRBD2 (5 bases). The CDR3 runs 16 residues. Trimming took off 4 bases at V and 4 bases at J, with 17 bases between the two ends. Germline CDR1 SGDLS, CDR2 YYNGEE. CDR3 coding DNA: TGTGCCAGCAGCCCCTCGGGTCGGGAAGTCACCGGGGAGCTGTTTTTT. As protein: CASSPSGREVTGELFF.

V is TRBV7-9 and J is TRBJ2-7, with no clear D. The CDR3 extends over 11 amino acids. From germline, CDR1 is SEHNR and CDR2 FQNEAQ (reference sequence). V shed 8 bases and J shed 4 bases, with 9 bases lying between them. CDR3 sequence reads: CASAIGYEQYF. In DNA form, the CDR3 reads TGTGCCAGCGCCATAGGGTACGAGCAGTACTTC.

The rearrangement joins TRBV5-1 to TRBJ2-2, with D possibly being TRBD2 (6 bases). Looked up from germline, CDR1 is SGHRS and CDR2 is YFSETQ. Trimming took off 3 bases at V and 2 bases at J, with 8 bases between the two ends. CDR3 length: 14 amino acids. CDR3 region: CASSSGVNTGELFF. In nucleotides, the CDR3 is TGCGCCAGCAGCTCGGGGGTAAACACCGGGGAGCTGTTTTTT.

In this sample, this clone turned up a few times. The rearrangement links TRBV29-1 to TRBJ1-2; D possibly corresponds to TRBD1 (5 bases). The V end lost 1 base, the J end lost 2 bases, and 11 bases lay between the germline ends. CDR1 is SQVTM and CDR2 is ANQGSEA in the germline V gene. The CDR3 length is 14 residues. This CDR3 reads CSVEGATVNYGYTF. Written as DNA, the CDR3 is TGCAGCGTTGAAGGGGCGACAGTGAACTATGGCTACACCTTC.